This T cell receptor beta chain was profiled in a study of CD8+CD57+ T cells in acquired aplastic anemia. Turning to the study itself: Yields of DNA that came from sorted CD4+ and CD8+ cells averaged roughly 3.2 ug. Healthy-donor CD4+ cells averaged roughly 11 million reads. General study findings and limits: Shared by patients and controls, fewer than 30 CD8+ CDR3s were abundant in patients.

This clonotype was seen only once. The antigen is unknown. An end of the junction differs from the germline gene, which may be a read error. CDR3 length equals 14 residues. CDR1 is ENHRY, CDR2 SYGVKD, per germline. The TCR beta profiling, which covered VDJ combination and CDR3 sequence, was carried out using genomic DNA as the template. Via MiXCR, TCRdb re-called the reads, giving one row per CDR3 protein. The table has around 200,000 distinct CDR3 sequences, around 60% seen once; the top ten hold 25% to 30%. The specimen was sorted CD4+, CD8+, or CD8+CD57+ T cells (not recorded which) from PBMCs. V is TRBV10-3 and J is TRBJ1-2; the match to TRBD1 covers 10 bases. This clonotype originated in a human donor in good health. CDR3 in amino acids: CAISASGQGWGYAF. The CDR3 nucleotides read TGTGCCATCAGTGCATCGGGACAGGGGTGGGGCTACGCCTTC.